This TCR beta chain derives from a study of chemoradiotherapy in HPV16-positive cancers. Overall study context: Candidate HPV-specific T-cell clones and common TCR motifs came from functional assays in a couple of HPV16-positive patients.

This clone was counted only a few times. Its antigen is currently unknown. Here immunoSEQ multiplex PCR was the method, and the copy in TCRdb shows in-frame clones only, minus some. Of approximately 32,000 clones in the sample, just under 80% were seen once. The CDR3 loop spans 14 amino acids. V lost 4 bases and J lost 1, with 11 bases in between. CDR1 and CDR2 (germline): LGHNA, YSLEER. Study results and caveats: Better recurrence-free survival went with HPV-responsive T-cell expansion in HPV16-positive patients. Candidate HPV-specific clones and E7-related TCR motifs grew in tumor during treatment.

Sequencing was performed on blood, taken from a patient who underwent chemoradiotherapy. This receptor was taken from a human donor with HPV-associated anogenital cancer. This chain links TRBV4-3 with TRBJ2-7; D is unclear. The CDR3 DNA is TGCGCCAGCAGCCCGATGGACGGGTCCTACGAGCAGTACTTC. It is translated as CASSPMDGSYEQYF.